The sample holds many counts of the clone carrying this T cell receptor (beta chain). Antigen unknown. TCR beta CDR3 region amplification was performed from RNA transcripts. RT-PCR in the first round (using the HTBI primer set) targeted the TCR CDR3. MiXCR was run by TCRdb on the multiplex PCR reads, yielding one entry per CDR3 protein. The sample records about 720,000 distinct CDR3 sequences, 18% being singletons. The data belong to a study of T cells in Graves' hyperthyroidism and ophthalmopathy. Study conclusions and caveats: Most expanded thyroid clonotypes above 0.001 recurred in blood.

The CDR3 totals 14 residues. J gave up 3 bases and V 6 bases, and 6 bases lay outside the gene matches. The chain couples TRBV12-3 or TRBV12-4 to TRBJ1-2; 8 bases agree with TRBD1. Specimen: blood. This TCR was sampled from a woman aged 45-65 years with Graves' hyperthyroidism that later progressed to Graves' ophthalmopathy. The CDR3 DNA is TGTGCCAGCAGCCATGGACAGGGTCACTATGGCTACACCTTC. It yields the protein CASSHGQGHYGYTF.